A single sample gave rise to the 7 T cell receptor beta chains below, sequenced in a study of blood T cells in healthy people across ages. A second roughly 6 to 12 cycle PCR used barcoded and J-beta primers. TCRdb ran MiXCR on the 5' RACE reads and lists one entry per CDR3 protein. The sample contains about a million distinct CDR3 sequences, roughly 51% of which appear only once. Sequenced material: blood. These receptors all stem from a woman aged 55-75 years in good health.

The chain combines TRBV5-1 with TRBJ1-1, with 7 bases aligning to TRBD1. The CDR3 is 14 residues long. The V gene end was trimmed by 6 bases and the J gene end by 0 bases; junction bases not matched to a gene: 5. The germline CDR1 and CDR2 sequences are SGHRS and YFSETQ. As DNA, the CDR3 is TGCGCCAGCACCGCGACAGGGATGAACACTGAAGCTTTCTTT. This gives the protein CASTATGMNTEAFF.

This clonotype appeared a few times. The chain links TRBV27 to TRBJ1-2, with D unresolved. The CDR3 spans 14 residues. The V gene's germline CDR1 is MNHEY and CDR2 SMNVEV (reference sequence). The ends were cut back, 3 bases at V and 8 bases at J, with 16 bases in the middle. In DNA form, the CDR3 reads TGTGCCAGCAGTTTCAATATTTGGGCTGAAGGCTACACCTTC. This codes for CASSFNIWAEGYTF.

This clonotype was seen a few times. The genes are TRBV3-1 and TRBJ2-3; D is uncertain. The germline V and J ends were trimmed by 2 bases and 4 bases, with 7 bases remaining between them. Germline V gene data show CDR1 as LGHDT and CDR2 as YNNKEL (reference sequence). There are 13 residues in the CDR3. The CDR3 nucleotides read TGTGCCAGCAGCCAATTCGTCGCAGATACGCAGTATTTT. Translation gives CASSQFVADTQYF.

Only a few counts were recorded for this clonotype. V is TRBV3-1 and J is TRBJ2-5; 9 bases map to TRBD2. The germline V gene encodes CDR1 LGHDT and CDR2 YNNKEL (reference sequence). V lost 2 bases, J lost 3 bases, and 4 bases stayed unmatched. The CDR3 runs 15 residues. CDR3 bases: TGTGCCAGCAGCCAATCGCTAGCGGGGAAAGAGACCCAGTACTTC. Translating gives CASSQSLAGKETQYF.

The chain uses TRBV7-2 and TRBJ2-7, with D possibly called TRBD1 or TRBD2 (5 bases each). The V gene lost 5 bases and the J gene lost 2 bases, with 16 bases spanning the gap. This CDR3 has 15 residues. In germline, CDR1 is SGHTA, CDR2 FQGNSA. CDR3 nucleotide sequence: TGTGCCAGCAGCCCTCGGACTTGGGGCCCCTACGAGCAGTACTTC. It translates to CASSPRTWGPYEQYF.

The rearrangement joins TRBV4-1 to TRBJ2-4, with TRBD1 as a possible D gene (6 bases). The ends were cut back, 0 bases at V and 7 bases at J, with 13 bases in the middle. The CDR3 totals 15 residues. CDR1 and CDR2 from the germline V gene are MGHRA and YSYEKL. The CDR3 region has the DNA TGCGCCAGCAGCCAAGAACGGGACGACAGGAACATTCAGTACTTC. Translating it yields CASSQERDDRNIQYF.

J is TRBJ1-3 and V is TRBV5-1, with D unclear. CDR3 length: 16 residues. Trimming stripped 0 bases from V and 0 bases from J, with 10 bases between. Germline V gene data show CDR1 as SGHRS and CDR2 as YFSETQ. This CDR3 reads CASSLEADHSGNTIYF. The CDR3, as DNA: TGCGCCAGCAGCTTGGAAGCGGATCACTCTGGAAACACCATATATTTT.